A selection of T cell receptor beta chains follows, all from one sample in a study of cytomegalovirus exposure and HLA in healthy donors. Assay: immunoSEQ multiplex PCR; the TCRdb copy retains only in-frame clones and omits some. The sample contains about 250,000 clones, 75% to 90% of which appear only once. Sequencing was carried out using PBMCs. These receptors were taken from a girl aged 2 to 9 in good health and CMV-seronegative. CDR3s include the opening cysteine and the closing phenylalanine or tryptophan. Fields, in order: V gene, D gene, J gene, clone size, CDR3 length, CDR3 protein, CDR3 DNA. A D gene is named only where the DNA matches it firmly. Clone size is shown for a subset of rows, as once, few, many or a class of expanded clone.

>TRBV7-9|-|TRBJ1-1|-|12
CSSSLGDTEAFF
TGTTCCAGCAGCTTAGGCGACACTGAAGCTTTCTTT
>TRBV6-1|TRBD1|TRBJ2-7|-|14
CASSERRQGYEQYF
TGTGCCAGCAGTGAACGGAGACAGGGGTACGAGCAGTACTTC
>TRBV7-9|TRBD1|TRBJ1-3|-|17
CASSSPDARDRKGTIYF
TGTGCCAGCAGCTCCCCGGACGCCCGGGACAGGAAGGGCACCATATATTTT
>TRBV28|-|TRBJ1-4|-|13
CASNYYRNEKLFF
TGTGCCAGCAATTATTACAGGAATGAAAAACTGTTTTTT
>TRBV7-6|TRBD1|TRBJ2-7|-|15
CASSLAGTGGYEQYF
TGTGCCAGCAGCTTGGCCGGGACAGGGGGATACGAGCAGTACTTC
>TRBV6-1|TRBD1|TRBJ2-2|-|15
CASRRTGSWSGELFF
TGTGCCAGCAGAAGGACAGGGTCTTGGTCCGGGGAGCTGTTTTTT
>TRBV5-6|TRBD2|TRBJ2-1|-|15
CASSVPGLAGGLAFF
TGTGCCAGCAGCGTTCCGGGACTAGCGGGAGGTTTAGCGTTCTTC
>TRBV2|-|TRBJ2-5|-|13
CARRTESQETQYF
TGTGCCAGGCGAACGGAGAGCCAAGAGACCCAGTACTTC
>TRBV9|-|TRBJ2-3|-|13
CASSVGDTDTQYF
TGTGCCAGCAGCGTAGGAGACACAGATACGCAGTATTTT
>TRBV30|-|TRBJ2-7|once|14
CAWSPNPGTYEQYF
TGTGCCTGGAGTCCAAATCCAGGGACCTACGAGCAGTACTTC
>TRBV6-5|TRBD2|TRBJ2-7|-|14
CASRGLAADYEQYF
TGTGCCAGCAGGGGACTAGCAGCCGACTACGAGCAGTACTTC
>TRBV25-1|TRBD2|TRBJ2-7|-|15
CASSEVGAGANEQYF
TGTGCCAGCAGTGAAGTGGGCGCGGGAGCTAACGAGCAGTACTTC
>TRBV5-1|TRBD1|TRBJ2-7|-|14
CASSLDSGGYEQYF
TGCGCCAGCAGCTTGGACTCAGGGGGCTACGAGCAGTACTTC
>TRBV15|TRBD1|TRBJ1-1|-|17
CATSRGIQGRWNTEAFF
TGTGCCACCAGCAGAGGGATACAGGGGCGGTGGAACACTGAAGCTTTCTTT
>TRBV5-1|-|TRBJ2-3|-|12
CASSQSRGTQYF
TGCGCCAGCTCCCAGTCAAGGGGAACGCAGTATTTT
>TRBV27|TRBD1|TRBJ1-5|once|16
CASSLTGTAFNQPQHF
TGTGCCAGCAGTCTAACCGGGACAGCCTTCAATCAGCCCCAGCATTTT
>TRBV13|TRBD1|TRBJ1-2|-|13
CASSDRANYGYTF
TGTGCCAGCTCCGACAGGGCGAACTATGGCTACACCTTC
>TRBV9|-|TRBJ1-4|-|17
CASSVGGREGWGEKLFF
TGTGCCAGCAGCGTCGGAGGGAGGGAGGGCTGGGGTGAAAAACTGTTTTTT
>TRBV30|-|TRBJ1-2|-|13
CAWTLDAGHGYTF
TGTGCCTGGACATTGGACGCAGGGCACGGCTACACCTTC
>TRBV6-1|-|TRBJ1-2|-|17
CASSDAARAAGFYGYTF
TGTGCCAGCAGTGACGCGGCCAGGGCGGCCGGATTCTATGGCTACACCTTC
>TRBV6-5|TRBD1|TRBJ2-7|-|14
CASRSGQATYEQYF
TGTGCCAGCAGAAGCGGACAGGCAACCTACGAGCAGTACTTC
>TRBV28|-|TRBJ1-6|once|11
CASSPSSPLHF
TGTGCCAGCAGTCCCTCTTCACCCCTCCACTTT
>TRBV2|-|TRBJ2-7|few|12
CASSGLSYEQYF
TGTGCCAGCAGTGGACTCTCCTACGAGCAGTACTTC
>TRBV11-2|TRBD2|TRBJ2-1|-|18
CASSLVRTEGTSGSEQFF
TGTGCCAGCAGCTTAGTCCGGACGGAAGGGACTAGCGGGAGTGAGCAGTTCTTC
>TRBV19|TRBD2|TRBJ2-7|-|14
CASSIGAGVLEQYF
TGTGCCAGTAGTATAGGAGCGGGAGTGCTCGAGCAGTACTTC
>TRBV10-1|TRBD1|TRBJ1-1|few|15
CASSEWTGGLNEAFF
TGCGCCAGCAGTGAATGGACAGGGGGCTTAAATGAAGCTTTCTTT
>TRBV6-5|TRBD2|TRBJ2-5|-|15
CASRSDTSGGRTQYF
TGTGCCAGCAGATCCGACACCTCGGGGGGAAGGACCCAGTACTTC
>TRBV19|-|TRBJ1-5|-|15
CASMGGHLSNQPQHF
TGTGCCAGTATGGGGGGTCACCTTAGCAATCAGCCCCAGCATTTT
>TRBV4-2|-|TRBJ1-2|-|12
CASSDTGSADTF
TGTGCCAGCAGCGATACAGGATCCGCCGACACCTTC
>TRBV28|TRBD2|TRBJ2-2|-|15
CASSWTSRDTGELFF
TGTGCCAGCAGCTGGACTAGTAGGGACACCGGGGAGCTGTTTTTT
>TRBV15|-|TRBJ1-5|-|15
CATSVSTDSNQPQHF
TGTGCCACCAGCGTTTCTACAGATAGCAATCAGCCCCAGCATTTT
>TRBV10-1|TRBD1|TRBJ2-7|-|16
CASSVPRDRVAYEQYF
TGCGCCAGCAGTGTCCCCCGGGACAGGGTCGCCTACGAGCAGTACTTC
>TRBV10-2|TRBD2|TRBJ2-1|-|16
CASRKTSVSSYNEQFF
TGCGCCAGCAGGAAGACTAGCGTGAGCTCCTACAATGAGCAGTTCTTC
>TRBV6-6|-|TRBJ2-2|few|12
CASSPGTGELFF
TGTGCCAGCAGTCCCGGGACCGGGGAGCTGTTTTTT
>TRBV5-1|-|TRBJ1-2|-|15
CASSLSPAVNYGYTF
TGCGCCAGCAGCTTGAGTCCCGCGGTTAACTATGGCTACACCTTC
>TRBV5-1|TRBD1|TRBJ2-7|-|15
CASRAGTGEGYEQYF
TGCGCCAGCAGGGCCGGGACAGGGGAAGGGTACGAGCAGTACTTC
>TRBV19|TRBD1|TRBJ1-1|-|14
CASSIKQGVTEAFF
TGTGCCAGTAGTATTAAGCAGGGGGTTACTGAAGCTTTCTTT
>TRBV6-4|TRBD2|TRBJ2-2|-|16
CASSGVAGASTGELFF
TGTGCCAGCAGTGGGGTAGCGGGAGCATCCACCGGGGAGCTGTTTTTT